The rows below give T cell receptor beta chains drawn from one sample of a study of T cells after yellow fever vaccination. TCRdb passed the 5' RACE reads through MiXCR, listing each CDR3 protein once. The repertoire holds a few hundred thousand distinct CDR3 sequences, with 3% to 4.5% as singletons. This sample comprised PBMCs, obtained 5 days after the yellow fever booster vaccination. The receptors originated from a man younger than 30 who received the YFV17D yellow fever vaccine. The CDR3 runs from the conserved cysteine through the conserved F or W. D genes are given only for firm matches. Not every row has a clone size; where given, it reads once, few, many or a size class.

V: TRBV27
J: TRBJ2-4
size: NA
D: NA
DNA: TGTGCCAGCAGGGGTCGGGGGGCAGGGAACATTCAGTACTTC
CDR3: CASRGRGAGNIQYF

V: TRBV6-2/TRBV6-3
J: TRBJ1-1
size: NA
D: NA
DNA: TGTGCCAGCAGTACATATCTGAGCACTGAAGCTTTCTTT
CDR3: CASSTYLSTEAFF

V: TRBV5-1
J: TRBJ2-5
size: NA
D: NA
DNA: TGCGCCAGCAGCTCTTCCGGGACCCGAATCGGTGGAGAGACCCAGTACTTC
CDR3: CASSSSGTRIGGETQYF

V: TRBV5-1
J: TRBJ2-1
size: many
D: TRBD2
DNA: TGCGCCAGCAGTTTAACAGGCGGCGGGGGGGCCGGGGAGCAGTTCTTC
CDR3: CASSLTGGGGAGEQFF

V: TRBV7-9
J: TRBJ1-2
size: few
D: NA
DNA: TGTGCCAGCAGCTTAGCGGGGACGACAAGTGGCTACACCTTC
CDR3: CASSLAGTTSGYTF

V: TRBV20-1
J: TRBJ2-7
size: few
D: NA
DNA: TGCAGTGCTAGAAGGCAGGTTTCCTACGAGCAGTACTTC
CDR3: CSARRQVSYEQYF

V: TRBV5-1
J: TRBJ2-5
size: few
D: TRBD1
DNA: TGCGCCACTCATCCCGGGACAGGGGTAGAGACCCAGTACTTC
CDR3: CATHPGTGVETQYF

V: TRBV5-1
J: TRBJ2-6
size: few
D: NA
DNA: TGCGCCAGCGCCTCGGGGGACGACAGCTCTGGGGCCAACGTCCTGACTTTC
CDR3: CASASGDDSSGANVLTF

V: TRBV21-1
J: TRBJ1-4
size: NA
D: NA
DNA: TGTGCCAGCAGCCACGAGGAAACCGGGACAGGGGGCGAGGGGGAAAAACTGTTTTTT
CDR3: CASSHEETGTGGEGEKLFF

V: TRBV6-5
J: TRBJ1-5
size: many
D: TRBD1
DNA: TGTGCCAGCAGTTACTCGGGACAGGGCAATCAGCCCCAGCATTTT
CDR3: CASSYSGQGNQPQHF

V: TRBV7-2
J: TRBJ2-7
size: few
D: NA
DNA: TGTGCCAGCAGCTTATTAGGGGAAACCTACGAGCAGTACTTC
CDR3: CASSLLGETYEQYF

V: TRBV7-6
J: TRBJ2-2
size: NA
D: NA
DNA: TGTGCCAGCAGCTCTATGGACAGCACCGGGGAGCTGTTTTTT
CDR3: CASSSMDSTGELFF

V: TRBV12-3/TRBV12-4
J: TRBJ2-3
size: many
D: NA
DNA: TGTGCCAGCAGCTTTGGGACCTCCGGACGCACAGATACGCAGTATTTT
CDR3: CASSFGTSGRTDTQYF

V: TRBV29-1
J: TRBJ1-4
size: few
D: TRBD1
DNA: TGCAGCGTAGACAGGGGGCTATCCAATGAAAAACTGTTTTTT
CDR3: CSVDRGLSNEKLFF

V: TRBV4-1
J: TRBJ1-6
size: few
D: TRBD1
DNA: TGCGCCAGCAGCCCGGGACAGACGAATTCACCCCTCCACTTT
CDR3: CASSPGQTNSPLHF

V: TRBV30
J: TRBJ1-1
size: many
D: NA
DNA: TGTGCCTGGGATGAGGGTCGGACTGAAGCTTTCTTT
CDR3: CAWDEGRTEAFF

V: TRBV6-5
J: TRBJ1-5
size: many
D: NA
DNA: TGTGCCAGCAGTTACGTACAGGATCAGCCCCAGCATTTT
CDR3: CASSYVQDQPQHF

V: TRBV13
J: TRBJ1-1
size: few
D: NA
DNA: TGTGCCAGCAGCTTAAGTACAGACGCTTTCTTT
CDR3: CASSLSTDAFF

V: TRBV6-2/TRBV6-3
J: TRBJ2-7
size: few
D: NA
DNA: TGTGCCAGCAGTTACGAGGGCCGGCAGTACTTC
CDR3: CASSYEGRQYF

V: TRBV12-3/TRBV12-4
J: TRBJ2-1
size: NA
D: NA
DNA: TGTGCCAGCAGCGAACCCGGTAGGAATGAGCAGTTCTTC
CDR3: CASSEPGRNEQFF

V: TRBV20-1
J: TRBJ2-7
size: few
D: NA
DNA: TGCAGTGCTAGAGATATCGAGGGAGGCTACGAGCAGTACTTC
CDR3: CSARDIEGGYEQYF

V: TRBV7-2
J: TRBJ2-5
size: NA
D: TRBD2
DNA: TGTGCCAGCAGCTTTTTCCTAGCGGGCCAAGAGACCCAGTACTTC
CDR3: CASSFFLAGQETQYF

V: TRBV19
J: TRBJ2-4
size: few
D: NA
DNA: TGTGCCAGTAGTACGACAGGTGCCGGGAACATTCAGTACTTC
CDR3: CASSTTGAGNIQYF

V: TRBV12-3/TRBV12-4
J: TRBJ2-1
size: NA
D: NA
DNA: TGTGCCAGCAGCCCGAGGGGGTTCTCCTACAATGAGCAGTTCTTC
CDR3: CASSPRGFSYNEQFF

V: TRBV7-2
J: TRBJ2-3
size: many
D: NA
DNA: TGTGCCAGCAGGTCCTGGGGGCCAGATACGCAGTATTTT
CDR3: CASRSWGPDTQYF

V: TRBV7-2
J: TRBJ2-5
size: few
D: NA
DNA: TGTGCCAGCAGCTTAGTTGGGGGGCAGCCGTACCAAGAGACCCAGTACTTC
CDR3: CASSLVGGQPYQETQYF

V: TRBV5-6
J: TRBJ2-5
size: many
D: TRBD1
DNA: TGTGCCAGCAGCTCGACAGGGGTTGAAGAGACCCAGTACTTC
CDR3: CASSSTGVEETQYF

V: TRBV6-2/TRBV6-3
J: TRBJ2-3
size: many
D: TRBD1
DNA: TGTGCCAGCAGTTACGGAGACAGGGATACAGATACGCAGTATTTT
CDR3: CASSYGDRDTDTQYF

V: TRBV25-1
J: TRBJ2-5
size: many
D: NA
DNA: TGTGCCAGCAGTGAGGGGGCGCGGGAGACCCAGTACTTC
CDR3: CASSEGARETQYF

V: TRBV10-3
J: TRBJ2-1
size: few
D: NA
DNA: TGTGCCATCAGGCAGGATTCGATTGAGCAGTTCTTC
CDR3: CAIRQDSIEQFF

V: TRBV5-1
J: TRBJ2-5
size: many
D: NA
DNA: TGCGCCAGCAGCGTTGGCGGGGGCGAGGAGACCCAGTACTTC
CDR3: CASSVGGGEETQYF